This TCR beta chain was observed in a study of T cell responses to AZD1222 COVID-19 vaccine. Study observations and caveats: Just 5 to 7 AZD1222 recipients were seropositive at baseline.

TCRdb's copy holds only in-frame clones and misses some; the assay was immunoSEQ multiplex PCR. Of roughly 120,000 clones in the sample, about nine tenths are singletons; the top ten hold over 4.5%. Comment on this clone: What it recognizes is unknown.

Material: peripheral blood, obtained on day 0 of AZD1222 vaccination. This TCR was recovered from an adult in good health.

CDR3 protein: CASSMRGGGGNQPQHF. The CDR3 region has the DNA TGTGCCAGTAGTATGAGGGGGGGTGGTGGTAATCAGCCCCAGCATTTT. The chain uses TRBV19 and TRBJ1-5; tentatively, D is TRBD1 (6 bases). The CDR3 sequence is 16 residues long. Germline V gene sequence: CDR1 LNHDA, CDR2 SQIVND (reference sequence). The V end was cut by 3 bases, the J end by 4 bases, with 16 bases between.